The 14 T cell receptor beta chains given below trace back to one sample, sequenced in a study of Ad26.COV2.S vaccination and SARS-CoV-2 variants. Clones were sequenced by immunoSEQ multiplex PCR, and TCRdb holds only the in-frame ones, with some missing. The table has 300,000 to 350,000 clones, more than 85% seen once; the top ten hold roughly 5%. Treatment given: roughly 20 received Ad26.COV2.S at low or high dose, single or two shots; about 5 received placebo; per-sample allocation not given. The samples date from day 63 after the first vaccine or placebo injection. Sequences were derived from peripheral blood, sampled in a trial of Ad26.COV2.S vaccine versus placebo. The receptors originated from a person between 18 and 65 years old who received the Ad26.COV2.S COVID-19 vaccine or a placebo.

This chain uses TRBV4-2 with TRBJ2-3; 7 bases line up with TRBD2. The CDR3 spans 18 residues. With V trimmed by 0 bases and J by 2 bases, 11 bases remained unmatched. Germline lookup yields CDR1 LGHNA and CDR2 YNFKEQ. In DNA form, the CDR3 reads TGTGCCAGCAGCCAAGATCCCCCAGCGGGGATCCACACAGATACGCAGTATTTT. It codes for CASSQDPPAGIHTDTQYF.

This clone has more than one count but fewer than ten. The chain has TRBV7-6 and TRBJ1-6; D not resolved. The V gene's germline CDR1 is SGHVS and CDR2 FNYEAQ. Trimming left V 4 bases short and J 8 bases short, with 12 bases between. The CDR3 runs to 14 residues. The chain's CDR3 is CASSSFGSYSPLHF. In DNA form, the CDR3 reads TGTGCCAGCAGCTCATTCGGGTCCTATTCACCCCTCCACTTT.

This clone was counted only a few times. This sequence joins TRBV3-1 (or the pseudogene TRBV3-2) and TRBJ2-7; D is ambiguous. This CDR3 is built from 14 residues. The V gene lost 2 bases and the J gene lost 2 bases, with 10 bases spanning the gap. CDR1 is LGHDT and CDR2 is YNNKEL in the germline V gene (reference sequence). The CDR3 region is CASSQFLGAYEQYF. DNA for the CDR3: TGTGCCAGCAGCCAATTCCTGGGTGCCTACGAGCAGTACTTC.

This rearrangement joins TRBV4-2 to TRBJ2-7, with 10 bases that match TRBD2. CDR1 and CDR2 (germline): LGHNA, YNFKEQ. The CDR3 totals 16 residues. The J segment lost 4 bases and the V segment lost 0 bases, leaving 6 bases of the junction unmatched. For the CDR3, the DNA is TGTGCCAGCAGCCAAGATCGAAGCGGGGGGGCTTACGAGCAGTACTTC. It encodes CASSQDRSGGAYEQYF.

This clone has more than one count but fewer than ten. The chain couples TRBV2 to TRBJ1-5; 8 nucleotides line up with TRBD1. J gave up 7 bases and V 7 bases, and 15 bases lay outside the gene matches. Germline assignment: CDR1 SNHLY and CDR2 FYNNEI. The CDR3 runs to 16 residues. The CDR3, as DNA: TGTGCCAGCATGGGACGAATGGGACAGGAACAACAGCCCCAGCATTTT. Translating it yields CASMGRMGQEQQPQHF.

The V gene is TRBV12-3 or TRBV12-4, the J gene TRBJ2-1, with no clear D. This CDR3 spans 12 amino acids. Trimming took 6 bases from V and 10 from J, leaving 13 bases between them. CDR3 sequence (DNA): TGTGCCAGCAGCCGTCTACTCGTCGAGCAGTTCTTC. Protein sequence: CASSRLLVEQFF.

The V call is TRBV6-5, the J call TRBJ2-5; 8 bases line up with TRBD1. Germline CDR1 MNHEY, CDR2 SVGAGI. V was clipped by 6 bases and J by 4 bases; unmatched bases: 10. The CDR3 sequence is 15 residues long. The CDR3 DNA follows: TGTGCCAGCAGCGCTACAGGGGGATCTGGAGAGACCCAGTACTTC. This codes for CASSATGGSGETQYF.

The chain employs TRBV20-1 and TRBJ1-1; D gene unclear. This CDR3 has 10 residues. Germline V gives CDR1 DFQATT, CDR2 SNEGSKA (reference sequence). The germline V and J ends were trimmed by 3 bases and 6 bases, with 5 bases remaining between them. This chain's CDR3 is CSARGAEAFF. The CDR3, as DNA: TGCAGTGCTAGGGGTGCTGAAGCTTTCTTT.

This chain connects TRBV3-1 (or the pseudogene TRBV3-2) to TRBJ1-5; D is unresolved. Germline CDR1 reads LGHDT; CDR2 reads YNNKEL (reference sequence). Trimming removed 1 base at V and 4 bases at J, with 8 bases between. The CDR3 contains 14 residues. This CDR3 is CASSQALRNQPQHF. The CDR3 bases are TGTGCCAGCAGCCAAGCGCTAAGGAATCAGCCCCAGCATTTT.

This sequence joins TRBV28 and TRBJ1-3, with TRBD1 identical over 8 bases. The germline V gene has CDR1 MDHEN and CDR2 SYDVKM. V lost 5 bases to trimming and J lost 4 bases; unmatched junction nucleotides: 4. The CDR3 is 14 residues long. CDR3 amino acids: CASSDRGGGNTIYF. As DNA, the CDR3 is TGTGCCAGCAGTGACAGGGGAGGCGGAAACACCATATATTTT.

This chain joins TRBV6-5 and TRBJ1-1; possible D gene TRBD1, 6 bases. The germline V gene encodes CDR1 MNHEY and CDR2 SVGAGI. V was trimmed by 0 bases and J by 0 bases, leaving 8 bases between them. The CDR3 has 15 residues. The CDR3 region is CASSYSGTLNTEAFF. CDR3 coding DNA: TGTGCCAGCAGTTACTCGGGGACATTGAACACTGAAGCTTTCTTT.

This chain joins TRBV5-1 and TRBJ2-7; D is uncertain. Germline loops: CDR1 SGHRS, CDR2 YFSETQ. Between the trimmed V and J ends, which lost 1 base and 2 bases, there was a span of 7 bases. This CDR3 has 13 amino acids. Here the CDR3 DNA reads TGCGCCAGCAGCTTGCTGGAGACCTACGAGCAGTACTTC. It codes for CASSLLETYEQYF.

This clone was recorded a few times. V usage is TRBV9 and J usage is TRBJ1-2; 7 bases line up with TRBD1. Germline loops: CDR1 SGDLS, CDR2 YYNGEE. The CDR3 extends over 15 amino acids. V gave up 3 bases and J gave up 1 base; unmatched junction bases: 6. The CDR3 loop reads CASSEGQRFNYGYTF. For the CDR3, the DNA is TGTGCCAGCAGCGAGGGACAGAGATTTAACTATGGCTACACCTTC.

This chain uses TRBV9 with TRBJ1-2, with D unresolved. Trimming cost V 0 bases and J 8 bases, with 20 bases left between them. CDR3 length: 16 residues. Germline lookup yields CDR1 SGDLS and CDR2 YYNGEE. The CDR3 coding sequence is TGTGCCAGCAGCGTAGAGGCGAGGTGGGCAGCTAGCGGCTACACCTTC. This sequence encodes CASSVEARWAASGYTF.